These 10 T cell receptor beta chains originate from one sample sequenced in a study of blood T cell repertoires in COVID-19. The data were produced by immunoSEQ multiplex PCR, yet TCRdb's version contains in-frame clones alone and is incomplete. This table has under 200,000 clones, 86% appearing once. Specimen: peripheral blood. These receptors all come from a man between 70 and 80 years old with acute or convalescent COVID-19.

This chain uses TRBV5-1 with TRBJ2-1; 7 nucleotides line up with TRBD1. After removal of 0 bases from V and 4 bases from J, the junction contained 4 bases not matched to a gene. CDR1 SGHRS and CDR2 YFSETQ come from the germline V gene. CDR3 length equals 15 residues. The chain's CDR3 is CASSLVEGAYNEQFF. In nucleotides, the CDR3 is TGCGCCAGCAGCTTGGTTGAGGGGGCTTACAATGAGCAGTTCTTC.

In nucleotides, the CDR3 is TGTGCCAGGCCCACGGCGGGACTAGCCTGCTACAATGAGCAGTTCTTC. It encodes CARPTAGLACYNEQFF. This sequence joins TRBV7-4 and TRBJ2-1; 9 bases line up with TRBD2. After removal of 9 bases from V and 3 bases from J, the junction contained 12 bases not matched to a gene. The V gene's germline CDR1 is SGHVT and CDR2 SQSDAQ. This CDR3 is 16 amino acids long.

This clone was seen a single time. The chain has TRBV5-5 and TRBJ1-5; D unresolved. Germline CDR1 SGHKS, CDR2 YYEKEE (reference sequence). V was trimmed by 2 bases and J by 7 bases, leaving 16 bases between them. The CDR3 runs to 15 residues. CDR3 protein: CASSLDGIAGQPQHF. In DNA form, the CDR3 reads TGTGCCAGCAGCTTAGACGGGATCGCTGGACAGCCCCAGCATTTT. Based on the CDR3 plus reference TRBV5-5 and TRBJ1-5, the full variable domain is DAGVTQSPTHLIKTRGQQVTLRCSPISGHKSVSWYQQVLGQGPQFIFQYYEKEERGRGNFPDRFSARQFPNYSSELNVNALLLGDSALYLCASSLDGIAGQPQHFGDGTRLSIL.

The chain recombines TRBV27 with TRBJ2-7; possible D gene TRBD2, 6 bases. CDR1 is MNHEY and CDR2 is SMNVEV in the germline V gene (reference sequence). This CDR3 has 11 residues. The V end lost 8 bases, the J end lost 7 bases, and 12 bases lay between the germline ends. Here the CDR3 DNA reads TGTGCCAGCGGGCGGGGATGGGAGCAGTACTTC. The encoded protein is CASGRGWEQYF.

Comments on this clone: Different DNA sequences within this sample yield the same CDR3. The chain recombines TRBV30 with TRBJ2-5, with D perhaps TRBD1 (5 bases). This CDR3 has 12 amino acids. Trimming took off 0 bases at V and 4 bases at J, with 6 bases between the two ends. CDR1 GTSNPN and CDR2 SVGIG come from the germline V gene (reference sequence). CDR3 residues: CAWSVQGETQYF. The CDR3, as DNA: TGTGCCTGGAGTGTGCAGGGAGAGACCCAGTACTTC. The complete variable domain, with remaining parts taken from reference TRBV30 and TRBJ2-5, reads SQTIHQWPATLVQPVGSPLSLECTVEGTSNPNLYWYRQAAGRGLQLLFYSVGIGQISSEVPQNLSASRPQDRQFILSSKKLLLSDSGFYLCAWSVQGETQYFGPGTRLLVL.

This chain uses TRBV5-4 with TRBJ2-1; possibly TRBD2 for D (5 bases). The CDR3 totals 13 residues. The germline CDR1 and CDR2 sequences are SGHNT and YYREEE (reference sequence). Here the CDR3 reads CAGERWNGNEQFF. The CDR3 region has the DNA TGTGCAGGAGAGCGGTGGAACGGTAATGAGCAGTTCTTC.

V and J are TRBV18 and TRBJ1-2, with D possibly being TRBD1 (5 bases). This CDR3 is built from 13 residues. The V gene lost 1 base and the J gene lost 6 bases, with 9 bases spanning the gap. Germline loops: CDR1 KGHSH, CDR2 LQKENI. DNA of the CDR3: TGTGCCAGCTCACCACAGGGGTACGATGGCTACACCTTC. Protein product: CASSPQGYDGYTF.

This clone was seen once. One end of the junction fails to match germline, which may point to a read error. The CDR3 spells CASSGTGQPFPF. The CDR3 nucleotides are TGTGCCAGCAGCGGGACGGGACAGCCGTTCCCCTTC. The chain links TRBV7-3 to TRBJ2-4; 7 nucleotides match TRBD1. This CDR3 comprises 12 residues. Germline values: CDR1 SGHTA, CDR2 FQGTGA.

The chain recombines TRBV6-1 with TRBJ1-4; TRBD1 agrees at 10 bases. CDR1 is MNHNS, CDR2 SASEGT, per germline. The CDR3 extends over 17 amino acids. Trimming removed 4 bases from V and 7 bases from J; junction bases left unmatched: 12. CDR3: CASSVSRDRGGTEKLFF. The CDR3, as DNA: TGTGCCAGCAGTGTGTCCCGGGACAGGGGCGGAACTGAAAAACTGTTTTTT.

The gene calls are TRBV27 and TRBJ1-5; no definite D call. CDR3 length equals 15 residues. The V gene lost 4 bases and the J gene lost 2 bases, with 12 bases spanning the gap. In germline, CDR1 is MNHEY, CDR2 SMNVEV (reference sequence). CDR3 sequence reads: CASSSLSGGNQPQHF. DNA of the CDR3: TGTGCCAGCAGTTCCCTCAGCGGCGGCAATCAGCCCCAGCATTTT.